Listed here is a single T cell receptor (beta chain). These data belong to a study of blood T cell repertoires in COVID-19. Study details: Sites across the United States, Italy and Spain contributed samples from acute and convalescent COVID-19. T cells, B-cell-depleted T cells, or PBMCs provided the cDNA or gDNA that served as material.

The CDR3 has 16 amino acids. Germline-derived CDR1 and CDR2 are SGHVS and FQNEAQ. V lost 5 bases and J lost 0, with 14 bases in between. Authors' analysis steps: The authors estimated nucleated cell counts from reference gene primer amplification. The data were produced by immunoSEQ multiplex PCR, yet TCRdb's version contains in-frame clones alone and is incomplete. V and J calls and clone size come straight from that table; D and trimming were deduced from the DNA. The profile shows 100,000 to 140,000 clones, 88% of them singletons. The clonotype was recovered from a man aged 45-60 years with active or convalescent COVID-19. Input material: peripheral blood. J is TRBJ2-1 and V is TRBV7-8, with a weak D call TRBD1 (7 bases). DNA for the CDR3: TGTGCCAGCAGCAGGGGGCTAGCGTCCTCCTACAATGAGCAGTTCTTC. Its translation is CASSRGLASSYNEQFF.